This entry is about one T cell receptor beta chain. Its antigen is not identified. The data are from a study of T cell responses to AZD1222 COVID-19 vaccine. Study results and limitations: Sampling that yielded the repertoires occurred only after the peak T cell response. Spike-specific TCR breadth and depth grew following two AZD1222 doses.

Repertoires were generated with immunoSEQ multiplex PCR, while TCRdb's copy carries only in-frame clones and drops some. Of 130,000 or so clones in the sample, roughly 93% were seen once. The CDR3 loop spans 14 amino acids. Per germline, CDR1 MGHRA and CDR2 YSYEKL. Between the trimmed V and J ends, which lost 2 bases and 7 bases, there was a span of 9 bases. The source was peripheral blood, collected on day 0 of AZD1222 vaccination. This receptor was identified in an adult in good health. The chain recombines TRBV4-1 with TRBJ1-6; D uncertain. The CDR3 sequence: CASSQSTENSPLHF. In nucleotides, the CDR3 is TGCGCCAGCAGCCAATCAACGGAGAATTCACCCCTCCACTTT.